A selection of T cell receptor beta chains follows, all from one sample in a study of blood T cell repertoires in COVID-19. Generated by immunoSEQ multiplex PCR, the TCRdb table keeps only in-frame clones and is missing some. The sample holds under 450,000 clones, about 91% seen once. The sequenced sample was peripheral blood. The source is a woman aged 45-59 years with COVID-19, enrolled during active disease. Each CDR3 is given with its conserved first and last residue. D genes are given only for firm matches. Rows give clone size only sometimes, using once, few, many, or a class for an expanded clone.

J	V	D	size	CDR3	DNA
TRBJ1-4	TRBV6-5	-	-	CAGNGGMETNEKLFF	TGTGCCGGAAACGGGGGGATGGAGACTAATGAAAAACTGTTTTTT
TRBJ1-1	TRBV30	-	-	CAWSVLGDKTEAFF	TGTGCCTGGAGTGTGTTGGGGGACAAAACTGAAGCTTTCTTT
TRBJ2-3	TRBV5-5	-	once	CASSLAGADTQYF	TGTGCCAGCAGCTTGGCCGGGGCAGATACGCAGTATTTT
TRBJ2-7	TRBV20-1	-	-	CSAMEGDRQYF	TGCAGTGCTATGGAGGGGGACAGGCAGTACTTC
TRBJ1-2	TRBV10-1	TRBD1	-	CASSAINLDRSFYGYTF	TGCGCCAGCAGCGCGATTAACCTGGACAGGTCTTTCTATGGCTACACCTTC
TRBJ2-3	TRBV24-1	-	-	CATSDEYGGADTQYF	TGTGCCACCAGTGATGAGTATGGGGGCGCAGATACGCAGTATTTT
TRBJ2-5	TRBV11-2	TRBD1	-	CASSLGQGTGGETQYF	TGTGCCAGCAGCTTAGGTCAGGGGACAGGGGGGGAGACCCAGTACTTC
TRBJ1-1	TRBV5-1	-	-	CASSLAGNLNTEAFF	TGCGCCAGCAGCTTGGCAGGCAATCTGAACACTGAAGCTTTCTTT
TRBJ1-4	TRBV5-6	TRBD1	-	CASSPSGQGPTNEKLFF	TGTGCCAGCAGCCCATCAGGACAGGGTCCAACTAATGAAAAACTGTTTTTT
TRBJ1-6	TRBV19	-	-	CASSMGNNSPLHF	TGTGCCAGTAGTATGGGCAACAATTCACCCCTCCACTTT
TRBJ2-4	TRBV2	TRBD2	-	CASRGLAGGQNIQYF	TGTGCCAGCAGAGGACTAGCGGGGGGACAAAACATTCAGTACTTC
TRBJ2-7	TRBV7-9	-	-	CASSLGQGQYF	TGTGCCAGCAGCCTTGGGCAGGGGCAGTACTTC
TRBJ1-2	TRBV6-1	TRBD1	-	CASSETGTYGYTF	TGTGCCAGCAGTGAGACAGGGACATATGGCTACACCTTC
TRBJ1-4	TRBV6-5	-	-	CASTGTNEKLFF	TGTGCCAGCACAGGAACTAATGAAAAACTGTTTTTT
TRBJ2-7	TRBV28	TRBD1	few	CASKGQVGEQYF	TGTGCCAGCAAGGGACAGGTGGGTGAGCAGTACTTC
TRBJ1-1	TRBV4-2	-	-	CASSPGRNKEAFF	TGTGCCAGCAGCCCGGGTCGGAATAAAGAAGCTTTCTTT
TRBJ1-6	TRBV6-5	TRBD1	-	CASMTGGSPLHF	TGTGCCAGCATGACAGGGGGCTCACCCCTCCACTTT
TRBJ2-7	TRBV19	TRBD1	-	CASSPPGTGGDLQYF	TGTGCCAGTAGTCCACCCGGGACAGGGGGCGACTTGCAGTACTTC
TRBJ2-3	TRBV9	TRBD2	-	CASSLSSGGGADTQYF	TGTGCCAGCAGCCTCTCTAGCGGGGGGGGAGCAGATACGCAGTATTTT
TRBJ2-2	TRBV5-5	TRBD1	-	CASSLGAGGFTGELFF	TGTGCCAGCAGCTTGGGAGCAGGGGGCTTTACCGGGGAGCTGTTTTTT
TRBJ2-1	TRBV12-5	-	-	CASGLVVGRGTYNEQFF	TGTGCTAGTGGTTTGGTAGTCGGCAGGGGCACCTACAATGAGCAGTTCTTC
TRBJ1-1	TRBV30	-	-	CAWKRDTEAFF	TGTGCCTGGAAGCGAGACACTGAAGCTTTCTTT
TRBJ1-2	TRBV3-1/TRBV3-2	-	-	CASSPRREYGYTF	TGTGCCAGCAGCCCAAGGAGGGAGTATGGCTACACCTTC
TRBJ2-1	TRBV10-1	TRBD2	-	CASSESGAGVYEQFF	TGCGCCAGCAGTGAAAGCGGAGCGGGGGTATATGAGCAGTTCTTC
TRBJ1-1	TRBV5-8	-	-	CASSLVLRGARYNAEAFF	TGTGCCAGCAGCTTGGTATTAAGGGGCGCGAGATATAACGCTGAAGCTTTCTTT
TRBJ1-6	TRBV25-1	-	-	CASSQGTPNSPLHF	TGTGCCAGCAGTCAGGGAACCCCTAATTCACCCCTCCACTTT
TRBJ1-5	TRBV21-1	-	few	CASSEKPGTGGRNSNQPQHF	TGTGCCAGCAGCGAAAAGCCTGGGACAGGGGGAAGGAATAGCAATCAGCCCCAGCATTTT
TRBJ1-3	TRBV5-4	-	-	CASSLEGAKNTIYF	TGTGCCAGCAGCTTAGAAGGGGCAAAAAACACCATATATTTT
TRBJ1-2	TRBV15	-	-	CATSRAWEGFTF	TGTGCCACCAGCAGAGCATGGGAGGGGTTCACCTTC
TRBJ1-6	TRBV7-9	-	-	CASSSRTGGASPLHF	TGTGCCAGCAGTTCTAGGACGGGGGGAGCGTCACCCCTCCACTTT
TRBJ1-1	TRBV5-8	-	-	CASSCRSDRFRAEAFF	TGTGCCAGCAGCTGCAGATCTGACAGGTTCAGGGCTGAAGCTTTCTTT
TRBJ1-1	TRBV24-1	-	-	CATSDSGALNTEAFF	TGTGCCACCAGTGATTCAGGGGCCCTGAACACTGAAGCTTTCTTT